Each of the 18 T cell receptor beta chains below was sequenced from the same sample in a study of shared clonotypes between healthy human individuals. Sequencing was performed with immunoSEQ multiplex PCR; in TCRdb, only in-frame clones are kept and a portion is missing. Altogether about 460,000 clones are present, roughly three quarters being singletons, with the ten largest covering 12%. Sequencing was carried out using PBMCs. These receptor sequences come from a woman aged 40 to 49 in good health. Some clones in this sample may be carry-over from other donors' samples.

The chain combines TRBV19 with TRBJ2-2; D may be TRBD1 (6 bases). The CDR3 sequence is 15 residues long. The germline V and J ends were trimmed by 0 bases and 5 bases, with 10 bases remaining between them. Germline values: CDR1 LNHDA, CDR2 SQIVND (reference sequence). In nucleotides, the CDR3 is TGTGCCAGTAGTATAGATCAGGGGTGGACCGGGGAGCTGTTTTTT. Protein: CASSIDQGWTGELFF.

The CDR3 region is CASSPSGRITGELFF. CDR3 DNA: TGTGCCAGCAGCCCAAGCGGGAGAATCACCGGGGAGCTGTTTTTT. The chain uses TRBV2 and TRBJ2-2; 8 bases agree with TRBD2. Germline V gene data show CDR1 as SNHLY and CDR2 as FYNNEI. The junction had 7 bases not matched to a gene; V was cut back by 6 bases and J by 4 bases. The CDR3 is 15 residues long. The full variable domain, in which reference TRBV2 and TRBJ2-2 provide the parts outside the CDR3, is EPEVTQTPSHQVTQMGQEVILRCVPISNHLYFYWYRQILGQKVEFLVSFYNNEISEKSEIFDDQFSVERPDGSNFTLKIRSTKLEDSAMYFCASSPSGRITGELFFGEGSRLTVL.

In regard to this clone: A read error is the likely source, as a far larger clone sits one nucleotide away. The V gene is TRBV7-2, the J gene TRBJ2-7; D ambiguous. The CDR3 totals 15 residues. Germline CDR1 is SGHTA and CDR2 is FQGNSA. The V end lost 0 bases, the J end lost 6 bases, and 15 bases lay between the germline ends. The CDR3 DNA reads TGTGCCAGCAGCTTAGCGGGGTTGGCTGACTGCGAGCAGTACTTC. Amino acids: CASSLAGLADCEQYF.

The chain uses TRBV28 and TRBJ2-6, with 8 bases that match TRBD1. The germline V gene has CDR1 MDHEN and CDR2 SYDVKM. With V trimmed by 3 bases and J by 0 bases, 10 bases remained unmatched. The CDR3 sequence is 19 residues long. The chain's CDR3 is CASSFSPRGQASGANVLTF. For the CDR3, the DNA is TGTGCCAGCAGTTTTTCCCCTAGGGGACAGGCCTCTGGGGCCAACGTCCTGACTTTC. Full variable domain (missing parts from reference TRBV28 and TRBJ2-6): DVKVTQSSRYLVKRTGEKVFLECVQDMDHENMFWYRQDPGLGLRLIYFSYDVKMKEKGDIPEGYSVSREKKERFSLILESASTNQTSMYLCASSFSPRGQASGANVLTFGAGSRLTVL.

There are many counts of this clone. V is TRBV29-1 and J is TRBJ1-1; D call uncertain. The CDR3 covers 13 residues. CDR1 is SQVTM, CDR2 ANQGSEA, per germline. V lost 4 bases and J lost 0, with 9 bases in between. CDR3 DNA sequence: TGCAGCGTTGGGAAGGAGCTGAACACTGAAGCTTTCTTT. Amino acids: CSVGKELNTEAFF. The variable domain in full, completed from reference TRBV29-1 and TRBJ1-1, reads SAVISQKPSRDICQRGTSLTIQCQVDSQVTMMFWYRQQPGQSLTLIATANQGSEATYESGFVIDKFPISRPNLTFSTLTVSNMSPEDSSIYLCSVGKELNTEAFFGQGTRLTVV.

The V call is TRBV19, the J call TRBJ1-2; D is perhaps TRBD1 (5 bases). Looked up from germline, CDR1 is LNHDA and CDR2 is SQIVND (reference sequence). The V gene lost 3 bases and the J gene lost 1 base, with 9 bases spanning the gap. The CDR3 consists of 14 residues. The CDR3 loop is CASSIGAINYGYTF. The CDR3, as DNA: TGTGCCAGTAGTATCGGGGCGATTAACTATGGCTACACCTTC.

This chain connects TRBV27 to TRBJ2-7; TRBD2 is a possible D gene (6 bases). Trimming took off 5 bases at V and 2 bases at J, with 16 bases between the two ends. Germline CDR1 and CDR2: MNHEY and SMNVEV (reference sequence). The CDR3 has 15 amino acids. The CDR3 region has the DNA TGTGCCAGCAGTAACCTCGGGACTTTTCCCTACGAGCAGTACTTC. This encodes CASSNLGTFPYEQYF.

This clone occurred many times. The rearrangement uses TRBV30 and TRBJ2-3; D ambiguous. The ends were cut back, 0 bases at V and 4 bases at J, with 5 bases in the middle. There are 12 residues in the CDR3. Germline CDR1 reads GTSNPN; CDR2 reads SVGIG (reference sequence). CDR3 sequence (DNA): TGTGCCTGGAGTGTAAGGGCAGATACGCAGTATTTT. This gives the protein CAWSVRADTQYF.

CDR3 nucleotide sequence: TGTGCCAGCAGTTCAGTCGCGGGCCCGCTAATCGACGAGCAGTACTTC. Amino acid sequence: CASSSVAGPLIDEQYF. The chain joins TRBV28 to TRBJ2-7, with D perhaps matching TRBD2 (5 bases). In germline, CDR1 is MDHEN, CDR2 SYDVKM. Trimming stripped 4 bases from V and 5 bases from J, with 21 bases between. There are 16 residues in the CDR3.

The rearrangement joins TRBV27 to TRBJ1-5, with D perhaps matching TRBD1 (6 bases). Germline loops: CDR1 MNHEY, CDR2 SMNVEV (reference sequence). The length of the CDR3 is 14 residues. The V end lost 5 bases, the J end lost 4 bases, and 12 bases lay between the germline ends. The CDR3 DNA sequence: TGTGCCAGCAGTCATGGACAGCCTAATCAGCCCCAGCATTTT. Translating it yields CASSHGQPNQPQHF.

In this sample, this clone turned up a few times. Here the CDR3 DNA reads TGTGCCAGCTCACCAGGTCAGGCGGGGAATCAGCCCCAGCATTTT. Translated: CASSPGQAGNQPQHF. This sequence joins TRBV18 and TRBJ1-5, with D uncertain. The length of the CDR3 is 15 residues. The germline V gene has CDR1 KGHSH and CDR2 LQKENI. Trimming cost V 2 bases and J 4 bases, with 12 bases left between them.

The chain's CDR3 is CASSTRLAYTGELFF. The CDR3 DNA sequence: TGTGCCAGCTCAACCCGGCTAGCCTACACCGGGGAGCTGTTTTTT. V is TRBV18 and J is TRBJ2-2, with D possibly TRBD2 on 5 matching bases. Germline lookup yields CDR1 KGHSH and CDR2 LQKENI. CDR3 length: 15 residues. The ends were cut back, 5 bases at V and 3 bases at J, with 13 bases in the middle.

Here the CDR3 reads CASSLFAGGPNEQFF. The CDR3, as DNA: TGTGCCAGCAGCTTATTTGCGGGAGGGCCGAATGAGCAGTTCTTC. V is TRBV7-9 and J is TRBJ2-1; 9 bases align to TRBD2. V was pared by 2 bases and J by 7 bases, with 6 bases of the junction left unmatched. The CDR3 sequence is 15 residues long. Looked up from germline, CDR1 is SEHNR and CDR2 is FQNEAQ (reference sequence).

This chain links TRBV11-2 with TRBJ1-1; D not certain. Trimming took 4 bases from V and 0 from J, leaving 6 bases between them. CDR3 length: 13 residues. CDR1 SGHAT and CDR2 FQNNGV come from the germline V gene. In nucleotides, the CDR3 is TGTGCCAGCAGCTCAAGGATGAACACTGAAGCTTTCTTT. Translated: CASSSRMNTEAFF.

On this clone: A read error may explain this, as a much larger clone is one base away. V usage is TRBV15 and J usage is TRBJ2-5; D is ambiguous. The germline V and J ends were trimmed by 7 bases and 2 bases, with 8 bases remaining between them. This CDR3 spans 12 amino acids. Germline V gives CDR1 LNHNV, CDR2 YYDKDF (reference sequence). CDR3 protein: CATNTEQETQYF. The CDR3 coding sequence is TGTGCCACCAATACTGAGCAAGAGACCCAGTACTTC.

The V call is TRBV4-1, the J call TRBJ2-4, with a possible D match to TRBD1 (5 bases). This CDR3 region has 14 residues. Trimming left V 1 base short and J 6 bases short, with 10 bases between. From germline, CDR1 is MGHRA and CDR2 YSYEKL. The CDR3 loop is CASSQVGAGNIQYF. The CDR3 DNA reads as TGCGCCAGCAGCCAAGTTGGGGCTGGAAACATTCAGTACTTC.

As regards this clone: The likely explanation is a read error, given a far larger clone one base away. This chain links TRBV15 with TRBJ1-3; the D gene is possibly TRBD1 (5 bases). This CDR3 spans 16 amino acids. Germline assignment: CDR1 LNHNV and CDR2 YYDKDF (reference sequence). CDR3 nucleotide sequence: TGTGCCACCAGCAGGGGGGACGGAGGTCCTGGAGACACCATATATTTT. This encodes CATSRGDGGPGDTIYF. Together with reference TRBV15 and TRBJ1-3, the CDR3 gives the full variable domain: DAMVIQNPRYQVTQFGKPVTLSCSQTLNHNVMYWYQQKSSQAPKLLFHYYDKDFNNEADTPDNFQSRRPNTSFCFLDIRSPGLGDTAMYLCATSRGDGGPGDTIYFGEGSWLTVV.

The chain carries TRBV19 and TRBJ2-3; 8 positions match TRBD2. CDR1 is LNHDA and CDR2 is SQIVND in the germline V gene (reference sequence). This CDR3 contains 15 residues. The junction had 9 bases not matched to a gene; V was cut back by 7 bases and J by 3 bases. The CDR3 DNA sequence: TGTGCCAGTACCCTGGAGGGCGGGAGGACAGATACGCAGTATTTT. Protein product: CASTLEGGRTDTQYF.